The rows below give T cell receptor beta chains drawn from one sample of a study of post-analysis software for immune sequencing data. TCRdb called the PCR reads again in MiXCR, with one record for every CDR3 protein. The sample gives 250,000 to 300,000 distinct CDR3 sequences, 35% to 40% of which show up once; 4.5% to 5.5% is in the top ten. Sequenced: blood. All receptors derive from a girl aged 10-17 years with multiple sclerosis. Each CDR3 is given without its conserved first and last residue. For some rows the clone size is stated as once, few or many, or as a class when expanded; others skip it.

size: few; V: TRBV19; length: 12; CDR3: ASSIRGPTTEAF
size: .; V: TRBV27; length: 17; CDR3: ASSLPVGGYLRVKNIQY
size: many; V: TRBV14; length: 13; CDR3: ASSQWGQGYTEAF
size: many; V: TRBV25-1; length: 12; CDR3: ASSPRDGIRGYT
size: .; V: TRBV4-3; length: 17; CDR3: ASSQGWNRGLWNTGELF
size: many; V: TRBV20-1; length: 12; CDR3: SARRGSVNTEAF
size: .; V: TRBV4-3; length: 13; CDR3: ASSQDRGVQETQY
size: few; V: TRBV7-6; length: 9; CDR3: ASTFSGPQY
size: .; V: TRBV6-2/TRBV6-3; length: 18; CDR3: ASTLPSGSRFGVEGEKLF
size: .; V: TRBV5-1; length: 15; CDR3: ASSFNAGASVSYEQY
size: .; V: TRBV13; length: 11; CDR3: ASSLGEYNGQF
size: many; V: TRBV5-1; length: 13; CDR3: ASRGWDRGTDTQY
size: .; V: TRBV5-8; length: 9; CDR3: ASSLHGELF
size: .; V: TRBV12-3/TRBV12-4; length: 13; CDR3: ASSQYNRENEKLF
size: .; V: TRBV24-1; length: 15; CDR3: ATSVPSGGGPGNEQF
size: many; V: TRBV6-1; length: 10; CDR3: ASSAGPGGWF
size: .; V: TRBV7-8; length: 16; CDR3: AGSPFLGQATQSTEAF
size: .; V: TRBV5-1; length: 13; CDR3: ASSFPRGLQETQY
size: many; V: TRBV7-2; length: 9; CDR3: ASRSTGPQH
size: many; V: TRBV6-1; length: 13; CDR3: ASSVTGDRNQPQH
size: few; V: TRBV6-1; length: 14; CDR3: ASSSSGGGSYNEQY
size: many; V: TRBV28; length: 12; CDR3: ASSPGTGGSGYT
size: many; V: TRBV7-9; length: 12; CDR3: ASSPGQGGSPLH
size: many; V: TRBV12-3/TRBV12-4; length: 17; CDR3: ASSPELGLAGGPYNEQF
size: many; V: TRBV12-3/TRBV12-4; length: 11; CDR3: ASSPPRNSPLH
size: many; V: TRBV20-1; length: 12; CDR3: SAPPTSGGGTQY
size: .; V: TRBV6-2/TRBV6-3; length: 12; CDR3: ASSYFGRTGELF
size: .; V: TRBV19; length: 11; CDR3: ASSMGPTYEQY